The 27 T cell receptor beta chains below all came from one sample that was sequenced in a study of T cell clonality in common variable immunodeficiency. The study's findings and limits: Common variable immunodeficiency TCR beta sequences reportedly had fewer deletions and N-nucleotide insertions.

Measured with immunoSEQ multiplex PCR; TCRdb has only the in-frame clones, and not every one. There are 21,000 or so clones in the sample, none observed a single time. Their antigens remain unidentified. The specimen was peripheral blood mononuclear cells. The receptor source for this set is a human donor with common variable immunodeficiency.

This clone occurred many times. Read coverage stops 3 residues before the CDR3 terminus; the germline J gene supplies the remainder. The rearrangement uses TRBV6-2 or TRBV6-3 and TRBJ1-1; D might be TRBD1 (6 bases). The V and J ends lost 2 bases and 6 bases respectively, with 13 bases between them. CDR1 and CDR2 from the germline V gene are MNHEY and SVGEGT. CDR3 length: 14 residues. CDR3 protein: CASSYPYEGAEAFF. The CDR3 bases that were read are TGTGCCAGCAGTTACCCCTACGAGGGGGCTGAA.

In its sample, this clone ranks as medium-sized. The sequence runs out 3 residues before the end of the CDR3; the remainder is reconstructed from the germline J gene. This chain connects TRBV20-1 to TRBJ2-3, with 7 bases that match TRBD1. In germline, CDR1 is DFQATT, CDR2 SNEGSKA (reference sequence). V gave up 1 base and J gave up 2 bases; unmatched junction bases: 3. The CDR3 has 14 amino acids. The sequenced part of the CDR3 DNA is TGCAGTGCTAGAGTAACAGGGGCCACAGATACG. This encodes CSARVTGATDT. The full CDR3 sequence reads CSARVTGATDTQYF.

In this sample, this clone turned up many times. The CDR3 is cut off 3 residues early in the read; its end comes from the germline J gene. The J gene is TRBJ2-6, the V gene TRBV4-1; 9 bases fit TRBD1. The germline V gene has CDR1 MGHRA and CDR2 YSYEKL. Unmatched junction bases numbered 2, after V lost 2 bases and J lost 0 bases. This CDR3 is built from 17 residues. CDR3 region: CASSQKTGGSGANVLTF. CDR3 DNA, as far as it was read: TGCGCCAGCAGCCAAAAGACAGGGGGCTCTGGGGCCAACGTC.

In its sample, this clone was seen many times. CDR3 DNA, as far as it was read: TGTGCCAGCAGCCCTAGCGGGGGGAAAAACAATGAG. It is translated as CASSPSGGKNNE. The complete CDR3 sequence is CASSPSGGKNNEQFF. V is TRBV7-9 and J is TRBJ2-1; 11 bases agree with TRBD2. Read data end 3 residues before the CDR3 end; the end is taken from the germline J gene. The V gene end was trimmed by 5 bases and the J gene end by 5 bases; junction bases not matched to a gene: 5. The CDR3 is 15 amino acids. Germline CDR1 and CDR2: SEHNR and FQNEAQ (reference sequence).

This clone was seen repeatedly, ten times or more. With the read ending 3 residues before the CDR3 end, the germline J gene is used to fill in that end. The V and J genes are TRBV2 and TRBJ2-7; TRBD2 matches 8 bases. With 2 bases clipped from V and 0 bases from J, the junction kept 15 bases outside the gene matches. This CDR3 region has 19 residues. Germline CDR1 and CDR2: SNHLY and FYNNEI. The CDR3 bases that were read are TGTGCCAGCAGTGAAAAGGGACTAGTACTTCCAATTAGCTCCTACGAG. Encoded protein: CASSEKGLVLPISSYE. The full CDR3 reads CASSEKGLVLPISSYEQYF.

This clone was detected ten times or more. Read sequence stops 3 residues before the CDR3 end, and the germline J gene provides the missing end. This chain joins TRBV6-2 or TRBV6-3 and TRBJ2-3; tentatively, D is TRBD2 (5 bases). Between the trimmed V and J ends, which lost 6 bases and 2 bases, there was a span of 15 bases. The germline gives CDR1 MNHEY, CDR2 SVGEGT. The CDR3 consists of 15 residues. The CDR3 sequence is CASRSGVSYTDTQYF. CDR3 bases read: TGTGCCAGCAGGAGCGGTGTCTCTTACACAGATACG.

This clone was recorded many times. The read terminates 3 residues ahead of where the CDR3 ends, so the germline J gene completes it. The rearrangement links TRBV20-1 to TRBJ2-7; 9 bases fit TRBD1. CDR1 is DFQATT, CDR2 SNEGSKA, per germline (reference sequence). With V trimmed by 3 bases and J by 1 base, 10 bases remained unmatched. CDR3 length equals 16 residues. The CDR3 is CSASQPGQGTSYEQYF. The DNA read from the CDR3 is TGCAGTGCTAGCCAGCCGGGACAGGGCACTTCCTACGAG.

This clone came up many times. Read data end 3 residues before the CDR3 end; the end is taken from the germline J gene. This chain joins TRBV5-4 and TRBJ1-2; TRBD1 might be the D (5 bases). CDR3 length: 16 residues. V was clipped by 5 bases and J by 4 bases, with 21 bases between them. CDR1 is SGHNT and CDR2 is YYREEE in the germline V gene (reference sequence). The CDR3 loop reads CASRGSVGRVGYGYTF. The sequenced CDR3 bases are TGTGCCAGCAGGGGGTCCGTGGGCAGGGTGGGCTATGGC.

This clone was recorded at least ten times. Read coverage stops 3 residues before the CDR3 terminus; the germline J gene supplies the remainder. The rearrangement links TRBV20-1 to TRBJ2-3; D perhaps matches TRBD2 (7 bases). V gave up 6 bases and J gave up 6 bases, with 19 bases separating them. Germline V lookup: CDR1 DFQATT, CDR2 SNEGSKA (reference sequence). CDR3 length: 14 residues. The CDR3 DNA, read in part, is TGCAGTGCCGTGAAGGGGGGGCCCCCCGATACG. Protein: CSAVKGGPPDT. The whole CDR3 is CSAVKGGPPDTQYF.

This clone has only a few counts. The read terminates 3 residues before the CDR3 end, so the remaining end is supplied by the germline J gene. The chain has TRBV6-2 or TRBV6-3 and TRBJ1-6, with D possibly TRBD1 on 6 matching bases. Trimming pared 7 bases from V and 7 bases from J, leaving 23 bases between. Germline V gives CDR1 MNHEY, CDR2 SVGEGT. The CDR3 covers 17 residues. CDR3 sequence: CASTAPGGGQLNSPLHF. CDR3 bases read: TGTGCCAGCACTGCACCTGGGGGGGGACAACTGAATTCACCC.

In its sample, this clone was seen many times. The read ends 3 residues before the CDR3 terminus; that terminus is restored from the germline J gene. The V and J genes are TRBV20-1 and TRBJ2-7; perhaps TRBD1 as D (5 bases). Deletions cut 2 bases from V and 0 bases from J, with 8 bases between. Germline CDR1 reads DFQATT; CDR2 reads SNEGSKA (reference sequence). The length of the CDR3 is 13 residues. CDR3 in amino acids: CSARIQGSYEQYF. The DNA read from the CDR3 is TGCAGTGCTAGAATCCAGGGCTCCTACGAG.

This clone was observed at least ten times. The read terminates 3 residues before the CDR3 end, so the remaining end is supplied by the germline J gene. The V call is TRBV19, the J call TRBJ2-3; D remains ambiguous. Germline CDR1 reads LNHDA; CDR2 reads SQIVND (reference sequence). V shed 5 bases and J shed 0 bases, with 3 bases lying between them. This CDR3 is built from 12 residues. The CDR3: CASSQSTDTQYF. CDR3 DNA, as far as it was read: TGTGCCAGTAGTCAAAGCACAGATACG.

This clone came up many times. The CDR3 end falls 3 residues outside the read, so it is completed with the germline J gene. The chain couples TRBV19 to TRBJ2-6, with D possibly matching TRBD1 (5 bases). Trimming removed 3 bases at V and 1 base at J, with 7 bases between. Germline CDR1 LNHDA, CDR2 SQIVND (reference sequence). The CDR3 runs to 15 residues. CDR3 DNA (partial): TGTGCCAGTAGTATTCGGACATCTGGGGCCAACGTC. Translation gives CASSIRTSGANV. In full, the CDR3 is CASSIRTSGANVLTF.

This clone occurred many times. Sequence at one end of the junction differs from germline and may be a read error. The read finishes 3 residues shy of the CDR3 end, and the germline J gene is used to complete it. V usage is TRBV4-2 and J usage is TRBJ2-1; D remains unclear. The CDR3 has 17 residues. Germline values: CDR1 LGHNA, CDR2 YNFKEQ. The CDR3 protein is CASSQDPVTRPYNEQFF. The sequenced CDR3 bases are TGCGCCAGCAGCCAAGATCCGGTCACTCGCCCTTACAATGAG.

This clone was detected ten times or more. The sequence runs out 3 residues before the end of the CDR3; the remainder is reconstructed from the germline J gene. The V call is TRBV7-9, the J call TRBJ1-1, with D perhaps matching TRBD1 (6 bases). CDR3 length: 14 residues. With 2 bases removed from V and 5 bases from J, the gap between germline ends came to 12 bases. CDR1 is SEHNR, CDR2 FQNEAQ, per germline (reference sequence). The CDR3 bases that were read are TGTGCCAGCAGCTTAACGACAGGAGGAACTGAA. This codes for CASSLTTGGTE. The whole CDR3 reads CASSLTTGGTEAFF.

This clone was detected a few times. The part of the CDR3 DNA that was read is TGTGCCAGTAGTACTGCGAGACAGCCC. Its protein product is CASSTARQP. In full, the CDR3 reads CASSTARQPQHF. The V call is TRBV30, the J call TRBJ1-5; D gene ambiguous. The read is 3 residues too short to cover the CDR3 end, so that end is filled in from the germline J gene. Per germline, CDR1 GTSNPN and CDR2 SVGIG (reference sequence). Trimming shortened V by 8 bases and J by 7 bases, and 15 bases separated the two germline ends. This CDR3 is built from 12 residues.

This clone was counted at least ten times. The read ends 3 residues shy of where the CDR3 ends; the end is completed using the germline J gene. V is TRBV20-1 and J is TRBJ2-3, with TRBD1 as a possible D gene (6 bases). V lost 3 bases and J lost 7, with 14 bases in between. CDR1 and CDR2 from the germline V gene are DFQATT and SNEGSKA (reference sequence). The CDR3 spans 13 residues. The sequenced part of the CDR3 DNA is TGCAGTGCTAGTAGCGCTGGGGGCTATACG. The encoded protein is CSASSAGGYT. The whole CDR3 protein reads CSASSAGGYTQYF.

In its sample, this clone was seen many times. From the germline J gene comes the end of the CDR3, since the read stops 3 residues before it. The chain links TRBV4-2 to TRBJ2-2; 9 nucleotides match TRBD1. The V segment lost 4 bases and the J segment 6 bases; nucleotides outside the gene matches: 15. The germline V gene encodes CDR1 LGHNA and CDR2 YNFKEQ. The CDR3 contains 18 residues. The covered CDR3 bases are TGTGCCAGCAGCCGGGGGGGACAGGGTGTCGGCAACGCCGGGGAG. Translating gives CASSRGGQGVGNAGE. The full CDR3 is CASSRGGQGVGNAGELFF.

This clone was observed many times. The CDR3 end is not reached by the read, which stops 3 residues before it; the germline J gene fills it in. The chain recombines TRBV20-1 with TRBJ2-3; 7 nucleotides line up with TRBD2. Germline lookup yields CDR1 DFQATT and CDR2 SNEGSKA (reference sequence). The CDR3 has 15 amino acids. V shed 5 bases, J shed 0 bases, and the junction held 8 bases outside the gene matches. Partial CDR3 DNA: TGCAGTGCTCGCCCCAGCGGGGTAAGCACAGATACG. This gives the protein CSARPSGVSTDT. The entire CDR3 reads CSARPSGVSTDTQYF.

This clone was detected ten times or more. Read data end 3 residues before the CDR3 end; the end is taken from the germline J gene. The V and J genes are TRBV7-9 and TRBJ2-1; 7 nucleotides agree with TRBD2. The CDR3 sequence is 14 residues long. Germline V gene sequence: CDR1 SEHNR, CDR2 FQNEAQ (reference sequence). The ends lost 5 bases at V and 6 bases at J; junction bases unmatched: 7. This CDR3 reads CASSRDYQSNEQFF. The part of the CDR3 DNA that was read is TGTGCCAGCAGCCGGGACTACCAGAGCAATGAG.

Remarks on this clone: The DNA ends 3 residues before the CDR3 does, and the rest of the CDR3 is filled in from the germline J gene. This chain connects TRBV27 to TRBJ2-7; the D gene is possibly TRBD1 (5 bases). Looked up from germline, CDR1 is MNHEY and CDR2 is SMNVEV (reference sequence). V shed 3 bases and J shed 2 bases, with 17 bases lying between them. The CDR3 is 16 amino acids. CDR3 sequence: CASSFSSGRTTYEQYF. The DNA read from the CDR3 is TGTGCCAGCAGTTTTTCTTCCGGACGGACAACCTACGAG.

This clone was counted ten times or more. The read stops 3 residues short of the end of the CDR3; the missing end is completed from the germline J gene. The J gene is TRBJ2-7, the V gene TRBV5-1, with D tentatively TRBD1 (5 bases). V lost 5 bases, J lost 0 bases, and 18 bases lay in between. This CDR3 comprises 16 residues. Looked up from germline, CDR1 is SGHRS and CDR2 is YFSETQ. The chain's CDR3 is CASSLRGPLSSYEQYF. Partial CDR3 DNA: TGCGCCAGCAGTTTAAGGGGCCCCCTTAGCTCCTACGAG.

The chain's CDR3 is CSAGTLGNTIYF. The covered CDR3 bases are TGCAGCGCCGGGACACTAGGAAACACC. This sequence joins TRBV29-1 and TRBJ1-3; D might be TRBD1 (6 bases). Read sequence stops 3 residues before the CDR3 end, and the germline J gene provides the missing end. CDR1 and CDR2 from the germline V gene are SQVTM and ANQGSEA. V was pared by 7 bases and J by 4 bases, with 11 bases between. CDR3 length equals 12 residues. The full variable domain, completed using reference TRBV29-1 and TRBJ1-3, is SAVISQKPSRDICQRGTSLTIQCQVDSQVTMMFWYRQQPGQSLTLIATANQGSEATYESGFVIDKFPISRPNLTFSTLTVSNMSPEDSSIYLCSAGTLGNTIYFGEGSWLTVV.

This clone was seen many times. CDR3 DNA (partial): TGTGCCAGCAGTGAAACTCGGGGAGATGGC. Its translation: CASSETRGDG. The complete CDR3 protein is CASSETRGDGYTF. The genes are TRBV6-1 and TRBJ1-2; no clear D gene. The read finishes 3 residues shy of the CDR3 end, and the germline J gene is used to complete it. Germline V gene data show CDR1 as MNHNS and CDR2 as SASEGT. There are 13 residues in the CDR3. Trimming pared 2 bases from V and 6 bases from J, leaving 10 bases between.

There are many counts of this clone. The CDR3 end lies 3 residues beyond the end of the read and is filled in from the germline J gene. The V gene is TRBV20-1, the J gene TRBJ2-1; D is perhaps TRBD2 (6 bases). Germline V gives CDR1 DFQATT, CDR2 SNEGSKA (reference sequence). This CDR3 is built from 16 residues. The V end lost 2 bases, the J end lost 4 bases, and 18 bases lay between the germline ends. Partial CDR3 DNA: TGCAGTGCTAGACCCTCAACGGGGGAAACATACAATGAG. Its protein product is CSARPSTGETYNE. In full, the CDR3 reads CSARPSTGETYNEQFF.

About this clone itself: The missing CDR3 end, 3 residues past where the read stops, is filled in from the germline J gene. The chain joins TRBV2 to TRBJ2-5, with unresolved D. Germline V gene sequence: CDR1 SNHLY, CDR2 FYNNEI. The CDR3 has 12 residues. V dropped 4 bases and J dropped 7 bases, with 10 bases sitting between them. CDR3 protein: CASSVTVGTQYF. The CDR3 bases that were read are TGTGCCAGCAGTGTAACGGTTGGGACC.

This clone was counted at least ten times. Read sequence stops 3 residues before the CDR3 end, and the germline J gene provides the missing end. The gene calls are TRBV7-3 and TRBJ1-6; D gene uncertain. CDR3 length: 15 residues. With 2 bases removed from V and 10 bases from J, the gap between germline ends came to 15 bases. Germline V gene lookup returns CDR1 SGHTA and CDR2 FQGTGA. The CDR3 reads CASSLEGTRGSPLHF. Incomplete CDR3 DNA: TGTGCCAGCAGCTTAGAGGGAACGCGGGGATCACCC.